A selection of T cell receptor beta chains follows, all from one sample in a study of cytomegalovirus exposure and HLA in healthy donors. Using immunoSEQ multiplex PCR, the repertoire was profiled, and TCRdb retains in-frame clones only, with some absent. Counted here are about 89,000 clones, about 80% occurring once; the ten biggest clones make up just over 1.4%. The sample consisted of PBMCs. These receptors were taken from a male donor in good health and CMV-seronegative. The CDR3 runs from the conserved cysteine through the conserved F or W. A D gene is named only where the DNA matches it firmly. Clone size is stated in some rows and not others, as once, few, many or a class when expanded.

v_gene	j_gene	d_gene	abundance	CDR3aa	CDR3nt
TRBV28	TRBJ1-2	NA	NA	CASRKPGRGANGYTF	TGTGCCAGCAGAAAACCGGGACGGGGGGCGAATGGCTACACCTTC
TRBV2	TRBJ1-1	NA	NA	CASSESRGAVTEAFF	TGTGCCAGCAGTGAATCGCGGGGGGCGGTCACTGAAGCTTTCTTT
TRBV7-2	TRBJ2-1	TRBD1	NA	CASSARGQGAHNEQFF	TGTGCCAGCAGCGCCCGGGGACAGGGGGCCCACAATGAGCAGTTCTTC
TRBV27	TRBJ2-7	NA	NA	CASSPSAGPSSYEQYF	TGTGCCAGCAGTCCCTCGGCAGGGCCCAGCTCCTACGAGCAGTACTTC
TRBV29-1	TRBJ1-2	NA	NA	CSVRSDTPYGYTF	TGCAGCGTTCGGTCGGACACGCCCTATGGCTACACCTTC
TRBV7-2	TRBJ1-2	TRBD1	NA	CASSLFRLGGADYGYTF	TGTGCCAGCAGCTTATTTCGGTTAGGGGGCGCTGACTATGGCTACACCTTC
TRBV11-3	TRBJ2-1	TRBD2	NA	CASSLDGLAGTYNEQFF	TGTGCCAGCAGCTTAGACGGACTAGCGGGGACCTACAATGAGCAGTTCTTC
TRBV7-2	TRBJ1-5	NA	NA	CASSLVWTGNQPQHF	TGTGCCAGCAGCTTAGTATGGACGGGGAATCAGCCCCAGCATTTT
TRBV7-2	TRBJ1-6	NA	NA	CASSLAWGLPMSYNSPLHF	TGTGCCAGCAGCTTAGCCTGGGGGCTTCCTATGTCCTATAATTCACCCCTCCACTTT
TRBV5-8	TRBJ1-4	NA	once	CASSLYVGGKLFF	TGTGCCAGCAGCTTGTATGTGGGGGGAAAACTGTTTTTT
TRBV5-1	TRBJ1-1	NA	few	CASSSQVKNTEAFF	TGCGCCAGCAGCTCTCAGGTGAAAAACACTGAAGCTTTCTTT
TRBV4-3	TRBJ1-3	NA	few	CASSQDTGQLNTIYF	TGCGCCAGCAGCCAAGATACAGGCCAATTAAACACCATATATTTT
TRBV28	TRBJ2-7	NA	once	CASSLGQGLREQYF	TGTGCCAGCAGTTTAGGGCAGGGGCTCCGCGAGCAGTACTTC
TRBV28	TRBJ2-2	NA	NA	CASSLYIQANTGELFF	TGTGCCAGCAGTTTATACATCCAGGCGAACACCGGGGAGCTGTTTTTT
TRBV9	TRBJ1-3	TRBD1	NA	CASSVGGAGGRGNTIYF	TGTGCCAGCAGCGTAGGCGGGGCAGGGGGTCGTGGAAACACCATATATTTT
TRBV28	TRBJ1-2	TRBD1	NA	CASRLGQGGGYTF	TGTGCCAGCAGGTTGGGACAGGGCGGTGGCTACACCTTC
TRBV6-5	TRBJ1-2	NA	once	CASRGQLGYTF	TGTGCCAGCAGGGGACAACTGGGCTACACCTTC
TRBV4-3	TRBJ1-1	TRBD1	NA	CASSQDRKTGVRAFF	TGCGCCAGCAGCCAAGATCGAAAGACAGGGGTCAGGGCTTTCTTT
TRBV5-4	TRBJ2-7	NA	NA	CASSLGRSSYEQYF	TGTGCCAGCAGCCTGGGTCGTAGCTCCTACGAGCAGTACTTC
TRBV19	TRBJ2-2	TRBD2	NA	CASRLAGEGTGELFF	TGTGCCAGTCGGCTAGCGGGAGAGGGGACCGGGGAGCTGTTTTTT
TRBV29-1	TRBJ1-1	NA	NA	CSVSGTTEAFF	TGCAGCGTTTCCGGGACAACTGAAGCTTTCTTT
TRBV19	TRBJ2-3	NA	NA	CASSTPQGTDTQYF	TGTGCCAGTAGTACCCCACAGGGCACAGATACGCAGTATTTT
TRBV27	TRBJ2-7	TRBD2	NA	CASSHRLAGGYEQYF	TGTGCCAGCAGCCACCGACTAGCGGGAGGATACGAGCAGTACTTC
TRBV5-4	TRBJ2-7	TRBD1	NA	CASSLSGTGFYEQYF	TGTGCCAGCAGCTTGTCCGGGACAGGTTTCTACGAGCAGTACTTC
TRBV6-5	TRBJ2-7	NA	few	CASSYVHETSYEQYF	TGTGCCAGCAGTTACGTACACGAAACCTCTTACGAGCAGTACTTC
TRBV6-1	TRBJ2-5	TRBD2	NA	CASGFSGGLGETQYF	TGTGCCAGCGGGTTTAGCGGGGGCCTGGGGGAGACCCAGTACTTC
TRBV2	TRBJ1-5	TRBD1	NA	CASRMDRADNQPQHF	TGTGCCAGCAGGATGGACAGGGCGGACAATCAGCCCCAGCATTTT
TRBV7-2	TRBJ1-1	NA	NA	CASSLPLNTEAFF	TGTGCCAGCAGCTTACCGTTGAACACTGAAGCTTTCTTT
TRBV29-1	TRBJ2-1	NA	once	CSVVRTSYNEQFF	TGCAGCGTCGTTAGAACCTCCTACAATGAGCAGTTCTTC
TRBV7-9	TRBJ1-5	NA	once	CASSSMGGLGGTQHF	TGTGCCAGCAGCTCGATGGGTGGACTCGGGGGGACCCAGCATTTT
TRBV20-1	TRBJ2-5	NA	NA	CSANPAETQYF	TGCAGTGCTAATCCAGCGGAGACCCAGTACTTC
TRBV4-3	TRBJ2-1	NA	NA	CASSSRAVSSYNEQFF	TGCGCCAGCAGCAGCAGGGCCGTTAGCTCCTACAATGAGCAGTTCTTC
TRBV28	TRBJ2-1	NA	NA	CASSPTGTHSYNEQFF	TGTGCCAGCAGTCCTACCGGGACACACTCCTACAATGAGCAGTTCTTC
TRBV9	TRBJ2-7	TRBD2	NA	CASRAYSGKAYEQYF	TGTGCCAGCAGAGCCTATAGCGGGAAGGCCTACGAGCAGTACTTC
TRBV11-3	TRBJ2-7	NA	NA	CASSRDPSSYEQYF	TGTGCCAGCAGCCGGGATCCTTCCTCCTACGAGCAGTACTTC
TRBV6-5	TRBJ2-2	NA	few	CASSSDQLTGELFF	TGTGCCAGCAGTAGCGATCAGCTCACCGGGGAGCTGTTTTTT
TRBV30	TRBJ2-7	TRBD1	NA	CAWSGTGNEQYF	TGTGCCTGGAGCGGGACAGGGAACGAGCAGTACTTC
TRBV4-3	TRBJ2-1	TRBD2	NA	CASSQEPLAGGPNEQFF	TGCGCCAGCAGCCAAGAGCCACTAGCGGGAGGGCCGAATGAGCAGTTCTTC
TRBV7-2	TRBJ1-3	NA	NA	CASSLANTIYF	TGTGCCAGCAGCTTGGCAAACACCATATATTTT
TRBV18	TRBJ1-2	TRBD1	NA	CASSPTETGGADGYTF	TGTGCCAGCTCACCCACCGAGACAGGGGGCGCGGATGGCTACACCTTC
TRBV5-1	TRBJ1-1	NA	NA	CASSFGGMGTEAFF	TGCGCCAGCAGCTTCGGGGGGATGGGAACTGAAGCTTTCTTT
TRBV19	TRBJ1-4	NA	NA	CASSIGQFSEKLFF	TGTGCCAGTAGTATAGGGCAGTTCTCTGAAAAACTGTTTTTT
TRBV6-1	TRBJ2-3	TRBD2	NA	CASSDRPGLASPTQYF	TGTGCCAGCAGTGATAGACCGGGACTAGCCTCCCCTACGCAGTATTTT
TRBV19	TRBJ1-6	NA	NA	CASSIGQPSSPLHF	TGTGCCAGTAGTATCGGACAGCCTAGTTCACCCCTCCACTTT
TRBV7-2	TRBJ1-5	NA	NA	CASSLVSGYSNQPQHF	TGTGCCAGCAGCTTAGTGTCGGGGTATAGCAATCAGCCCCAGCATTTT